These 27 T cell receptor beta chains originate from one sample sequenced in a study of type 1 regulatory T cells. A single record per CDR3 protein comes from TCRdb applying MiXCR to the reads. The table has 68,000 or so distinct CDR3 sequences, about 50% seen once. No antigen is known for these receptors. The source material was cultured non-Tr1 T cells, either the whole culture or a sorted T cell fraction (not recorded which). Every receptor here comes from a human donor in good health.

The rearrangement joins TRBV20-1 to TRBJ1-2, with D unclear. CDR3 length: 14 residues. Trimming removed 1 base at V and 7 bases at J, with 16 bases between. Germline V CDR1 and CDR2: DFQATT, SNEGSKA (reference sequence). This CDR3 is CSARAAGLEGGYTF. The CDR3 nucleotides are TGCAGTGCTAGAGCGGCCGGGTTGGAGGGTGGCTACACCTTC.

This chain links TRBV5-4 with TRBJ1-2; 9 nucleotides agree with TRBD1. Germline V CDR1 and CDR2: SGHNT, YYREEE (reference sequence). Losses at the gene ends were 0 bases for V and 4 bases for J; bases not matched to a gene: 7. The CDR3 length is 16 residues. CDR3 DNA sequence: TGTGCCAGCAGCTTGGGGCCGGGACAGGGAGGCTATGGCTACACCTTC. Translating it yields CASSLGPGQGGYGYTF. Filled out from reference TRBV5-4 and TRBJ1-2, the complete variable domain reads ETGVTQSPTHLIKTRGQQVTLRCSSQSGHNTVSWYQQALGQGPQFIFQYYREEENGRGNFPPRFSGLQFPNYSSELNVNALELDDSALYLCASSLGPGQGGYGYTFGSGTRLTVV.

In this sample, this clonotype turned up a few times. J is TRBJ1-5 and V is TRBV6-5, with D uncertain. This CDR3 has 16 residues. Germline-derived CDR1 and CDR2 are MNHEY and SVGAGI. Trimming took 2 bases from V and 6 from J, leaving 17 bases between them. The CDR3 bases are TGTGCCAGCAGTTACAACCCCCTAAGTTTAGGTCAGCCCCAGCATTTT. Translation gives CASSYNPLSLGQPQHF.

This chain links TRBV7-9 with TRBJ1-2; no definite D call. Trimming took 5 bases from V and 8 from J, leaving 15 bases between them. The CDR3 runs to 13 residues. The germline V gene has CDR1 SEHNR and CDR2 FQNEAQ (reference sequence). CDR3 sequence reads: CASSPSVAEGYTF. The CDR3 bases are TGTGCCAGCAGCCCTTCAGTGGCGGAGGGCTACACCTTC.

This clonotype came up a few times. CDR3 in amino acids: CASSLMVPYEQYF. For the CDR3, the DNA is TGTGCCAGCAGTTTGATGGTCCCCTACGAGCAGTACTTC. The V and J genes are TRBV12-3 or TRBV12-4 and TRBJ2-7; D is ambiguous. Trimming took off 3 bases at V and 2 bases at J, with 8 bases between the two ends. This CDR3 spans 13 amino acids.

The chain couples TRBV28 to TRBJ1-2, with D unresolved. V was shortened by 3 bases and J by 4 bases, with 6 bases between the two germline ends. The CDR3 is 12 amino acids. Germline V gives CDR1 MDHEN, CDR2 SYDVKM. For the CDR3, the DNA is TGTGCCAGCAGTTTCCAGAGCTATGGCTACACCTTC. It specifies CASSFQSYGYTF.

The chain recombines TRBV7-9 with TRBJ1-2, with D perhaps TRBD1 (5 bases). Trimming cost V 6 bases and J 2 bases, with 13 bases left between them. The CDR3 sequence is 14 residues long. Germline CDR1 SEHNR, CDR2 FQNEAQ (reference sequence). The CDR3 loop reads CASSRETVNYGYTF. In DNA form, the CDR3 reads TGTGCCAGCAGTCGGGAGACAGTAAACTATGGCTACACCTTC.

In its sample, this clonotype was seen a few times. The J gene is TRBJ2-3, the V gene TRBV5-5, with 8 bases identical to TRBD2. CDR3 length: 14 amino acids. Trimming at V came to 4 bases and at J to 6 bases, leaving 7 bases not matched to a gene. Germline-derived CDR1 and CDR2 are SGHKS and YYEKEE (reference sequence). CDR3 in DNA: TGTGCCAGCAGCCTAGGACTAGCAGTGGATACGCAGTATTTT. Its translation is CASSLGLAVDTQYF. The entire variable domain, with the rest obtained from reference TRBV5-5 and TRBJ2-3, is as follows: DAGVTQSPTHLIKTRGQQVTLRCSPISGHKSVSWYQQVLGQGPQFIFQYYEKEERGRGNFPDRFSARQFPNYSSELNVNALLLGDSALYLCASSLGLAVDTQYFGPGTRLTVL.

This clonotype was detected a few times. The CDR3 nucleotides read TGCAGTGCTAAGTACGATCGGTTGAGGTCCCGGTTGAGGCATGAGCAGTTCTTC. It codes for CSAKYDRLRSRLRHEQFF. The genes are TRBV20-1 and TRBJ2-1, with D uncertain. The CDR3 has 18 amino acids. V was shortened by 4 bases and J by 8 bases, with 30 bases between the two germline ends. Germline assignment: CDR1 DFQATT and CDR2 SNEGSKA (reference sequence).

The chain employs TRBV7-8 and TRBJ2-1; 7 bases line up with TRBD1. Germline CDR1 is SGHVS and CDR2 is FQNEAQ. The junction had 10 bases not matched to a gene; V was cut back by 5 bases and J by 15 bases. The CDR3 totals 12 residues. The CDR3: CASSLGGPLRFF. CDR3 nucleotides: TGTGCCAGCAGCCTAGGGGGCCCCCTACGGTTCTTC.

Remarks on this clonotype: Its ends do not fully match the called genes, so a read error is possible. The chain has TRBV7-7 and TRBJ2-2; D is possibly TRBD1 (5 bases). The CDR3 contains 15 residues. The germline CDR1 and CDR2 sequences are SSHAT and FNYEAQ (reference sequence). The CDR3: CASSNDRLNTGELFF. The CDR3 region has the DNA TGTGCTAGCAGCAATGACAGACTTAACACCGGGGAGCTGTTTTTT.

V usage is TRBV20-1 and J usage is TRBJ1-1; possibly TRBD1 for D (6 bases). The CDR3 is 13 amino acids. Per germline, CDR1 DFQATT and CDR2 SNEGSKA (reference sequence). CDR3 sequence (DNA): TGCAATGCCAGGGGACATATGAACACTGAAGCTTTCTTT. This sequence encodes CNARGHMNTEAFF.

The chain joins TRBV5-1 to TRBJ1-6; TRBD1 agrees at 8 bases. Looked up from germline, CDR1 is SGHRS and CDR2 is YFSETQ. Trimming took 3 bases from V and 7 from J; bases not matched to a gene: 6. This CDR3 comprises 15 residues. CDR3 DNA: TGCGCCAGCAGCTATACGACAGGGGAAAATTCACCCCTCCACTTT. This encodes CASSYTTGENSPLHF.

The chain uses TRBV7-2 and TRBJ1-5; D is perhaps TRBD1 (6 bases). Germline-derived CDR1 and CDR2 are SGHTA and FQGNSA. V was shortened by 1 base and J by 3 bases, with 16 bases between the two germline ends. The CDR3 runs to 17 residues. CDR3 sequence reads: CASSLGVFGGVNQPQHF. CDR3 bases: TGTGCCAGCAGCTTAGGGGTTTTCGGGGGCGTCAATCAGCCCCAGCATTTT.

The chain has TRBV6-5 and TRBJ1-4; a possible D gene is TRBD1 (5 bases). Trimming cost V 0 bases and J 1 base, with 12 bases left between them. CDR1 is MNHEY, CDR2 SVGAGI, per germline. The CDR3 extends over 17 amino acids. CDR3 amino acids: CASSYSTRGGTNEKLFF. CDR3 DNA: TGTGCCAGCAGTTACTCGACCCGGGGGGGAACTAATGAAAAACTGTTTTTT.

This clonotype came up a few times. CDR3 DNA sequence: TGCGCCAGCAGCTTGGCCGCGGGGTTAGCGGGGGGCCTCGAGACCCAGTACTTC. Amino acid sequence: CASSLAAGLAGGLETQYF. This sequence joins TRBV5-1 and TRBJ2-5; 10 bases fit TRBD2. The length of the CDR3 is 18 residues. Germline loops: CDR1 SGHRS, CDR2 YFSETQ. Germline trimming cut 0 bases from V and 5 bases from J; bases unmatched to any gene: 13.

This clonotype was detected only a few times. The V and J genes are TRBV5-1 and TRBJ2-2; a weak D match, TRBD2 (6 bases). The CDR3 length is 14 residues. Looked up from germline, CDR1 is SGHRS and CDR2 is YFSETQ. Deletions cut 4 bases from V and 4 bases from J, with 11 bases between. In DNA, the CDR3 is TGCGCCAGCAGCCCGGGGACTCTCACCGGGGAGCTGTTTTTT. It specifies CASSPGTLTGELFF.

The CDR3 coding sequence is TGTGCCAGCAGGAGCGGAATAGCGGAACCCTACAATGAGCAGTTCTTC. Translation gives CASRSGIAEPYNEQFF. The genes are TRBV5-4 and TRBJ2-1; possible D gene TRBD2, 6 bases. CDR1 is SGHNT and CDR2 is YYREEE in the germline V gene (reference sequence). The V gene lost 5 bases and the J gene lost 2 bases, with 17 bases spanning the gap. The CDR3 extends over 16 amino acids. The full variable domain, its missing parts supplied by reference TRBV5-4 and TRBJ2-1, is ETGVTQSPTHLIKTRGQQVTLRCSSQSGHNTVSWYQQALGQGPQFIFQYYREEENGRGNFPPRFSGLQFPNYSSELNVNALELDDSALYLCASRSGIAEPYNEQFFGPGTRLTVL.

The genes are TRBV13 and TRBJ2-1; 9 bases line up with TRBD1. The CDR3 has 14 amino acids. Germline CDR1 reads PRHDT; CDR2 reads FYEKMQ (reference sequence). V lost 3 bases, J lost 10 bases, and 7 bases stayed unmatched. In DNA form, the CDR3 reads TGTGCCAGCAGCTTGAGGACAGGGGTAGGAGAGCAGTTCTTC. Translation gives CASSLRTGVGEQFF.

The chain carries TRBV7-2 and TRBJ1-6; 7 nucleotides match TRBD1. The CDR3 has 15 amino acids. Germline V CDR1 and CDR2: SGHTA, FQGNSA. V lost 5 bases and J lost 3; bases outside the gene matches: 4. The CDR3 protein is CASSTRDSYNSPLHF. CDR3 sequence (DNA): TGTGCCAGCAGCACCCGGGACAGCTATAATTCACCCCTCCACTTT.

The rearrangement uses TRBV10-3 and TRBJ2-7; D possibly uses TRBD1 or TRBD2 (5 bases each). This CDR3 comprises 16 residues. V shed 1 base and J shed 5 bases, with 18 bases lying between them. Germline assignment: CDR1 ENHRY and CDR2 SYGVKD. This CDR3 is CAISEWGIGSVHEQYF. The CDR3, as DNA: TGTGCCATCAGTGAGTGGGGGATTGGGTCGGTCCACGAGCAGTACTTC.

The gene calls are TRBV7-2 and TRBJ1-6; D not resolved. The CDR3 is made up of 16 amino acids. V lost 0 bases, J lost 7 bases, and 13 bases lay in between. Germline V gene lookup returns CDR1 SGHTA and CDR2 FQGNSA. CDR3 residues: CASSLALGSANSPLHF. CDR3 sequence (DNA): TGTGCCAGCAGCTTAGCGCTGGGTTCAGCGAATTCACCCCTCCACTTT. Filled out from reference TRBV7-2 and TRBJ1-6, the complete variable domain reads GAGVSQSPSNKVTEKGKDVELRCDPISGHTALYWYRQSLGQGLEFLIYFQGNSAPDKSGLPSDRFSAERTGGSVSTLTIQRTQQEDSAVYLCASSLALGSANSPLHFGNGTRLTVT.

The genes are TRBV24-1 and TRBJ1-2; D remains unclear. CDR3 size: 12 residues. Germline V CDR1 and CDR2: KGHDR, SFDVKD. V lost 9 bases to trimming and J lost 6 bases, with 13 bases between them. CDR3 coding DNA: TGTGCCACCGGGTCGCGGTTTGATGGCTACACCTTC. Amino acids: CATGSRFDGYTF.

The rearrangement joins TRBV4-1 to TRBJ1-2, with 7 bases that match TRBD1. V trimming: 1 base; J trimming: 8 bases; junction bases outside the gene matches: 10. Germline assignment: CDR1 MGHRA and CDR2 YSYEKL. This CDR3 contains 15 residues. CDR3 protein: CASSQVGQGERGYTF. The CDR3 region has the DNA TGCGCCAGCAGCCAAGTTGGTCAGGGGGAGCGGGGCTACACCTTC.

The V and J genes are TRBV3-1 and TRBJ1-1; tentative D call: TRBD1 (6 bases). Trimming left V 4 bases short and J 5 bases short, with 17 bases between. CDR1 is LGHDT and CDR2 is YNNKEL in the germline V gene (reference sequence). The CDR3 runs to 15 residues. CDR3 sequence: CASSPRAGARTEAFF. The DNA for the CDR3 is TGTGCCAGCAGCCCGAGGGCAGGGGCGAGGACTGAAGCTTTCTTT.

V is TRBV19 and J is TRBJ2-5; 7 bases line up with TRBD1. V shed 3 bases, J shed 4 bases, and the junction held 5 bases outside the gene matches. Germline V gene lookup returns CDR1 LNHDA and CDR2 SQIVND (reference sequence). The CDR3 has 14 amino acids. CDR3 sequence reads: CASSIKGAGETQYF. CDR3 DNA: TGTGCCAGTAGTATCAAGGGGGCCGGAGAGACCCAGTACTTC.

The chain couples TRBV2 to TRBJ1-4; no firm D call. V was shortened by 6 bases and J by 7 bases, with 12 bases between the two germline ends. The germline CDR1 and CDR2 sequences are SNHLY and FYNNEI. The CDR3 contains 13 residues. The CDR3 region is CASRFGDSEKLFF. In DNA form, the CDR3 reads TGTGCCAGCAGATTCGGGGATAGTGAAAAACTGTTTTTT. The whole variable domain, filled in from reference TRBV2 and TRBJ1-4, reads EPEVTQTPSHQVTQMGQEVILRCVPISNHLYFYWYRQILGQKVEFLVSFYNNEISEKSEIFDDQFSVERPDGSNFTLKIRSTKLEDSAMYFCASRFGDSEKLFFGSGTQLSVL.